Shown below are 5 T cell receptor beta chains from a single sample sequenced in a study of cytomegalovirus exposure and HLA in healthy donors. The table came from immunoSEQ multiplex PCR; TCRdb's copy has only in-frame clones and leaves some out. The data show some 140,000 clones, with around nine tenths seen just once and under 25% held by the top ten. Sequenced: PBMCs. The receptors shown here come from a man aged 18 to 29 in good health and CMV-seropositive.

The chain recombines TRBV7-6 with TRBJ2-7; D unresolved. With 0 bases removed from V and 5 bases from J, the gap between germline ends came to 11 bases. This CDR3 contains 14 residues. CDR1 is SGHVS, CDR2 FNYEAQ, per germline. For the CDR3, the DNA is TGTGCCAGCAGCTTAGCCCTAGGTTCGCACGAGCAGTACTTC. It encodes CASSLALGSHEQYF.

This chain joins TRBV5-1 and TRBJ2-2; unclear D gene. The CDR3 is 15 amino acids. CDR1 SGHRS and CDR2 YFSETQ come from the germline V gene. The V and J ends lost 0 bases and 0 bases respectively, with 6 bases between them. The CDR3 loop is CASSLGQTNTGELFF. Here the CDR3 DNA reads TGCGCCAGCAGCTTGGGACAAACGAACACCGGGGAGCTGTTTTTT.

The gene calls are TRBV7-3 and TRBJ2-1, with TRBD2 matching over 9 bases. The CDR3 sequence is 12 residues long. V trimming: 4 bases; J trimming: 10 bases; junction bases outside the gene matches: 2. Germline CDR1 is SGHTA and CDR2 is FQGTGA. The CDR3 here is CASSSLAGEQFF. The DNA of the CDR3 is TGTGCCAGCAGCTCCCTAGCGGGGGAGCAGTTCTTC.

The rearrangement joins TRBV4-3 to TRBJ1-2; D is ambiguous. The CDR3 loop spans 13 amino acids. Trimming stripped 0 bases from V and 9 bases from J, with 11 bases between. Germline lookup yields CDR1 LGHNA and CDR2 YSLEER. CDR3 sequence reads: CASSQEGGGRYTF. The DNA of the CDR3 is TGCGCCAGCAGCCAAGAGGGAGGAGGGCGCTACACCTTC.

This sequence joins TRBV19 and TRBJ2-3; 9 nucleotides match TRBD1. The CDR3 is 16 residues long. Germline V gene data show CDR1 as LNHDA and CDR2 as SQIVND (reference sequence). J lost 6 bases, V lost 1 base, and 8 bases had no gene match. The CDR3 loop reads CASSIVGTGRRDTQYF. CDR3 bases: TGTGCCAGTAGTATAGTTGGGACAGGGCGTAGGGATACGCAGTATTTT. Variable domain in full (rest from reference TRBV19 and TRBJ2-3): DGGITQSPKYLFRKEGQNVTLSCEQNLNHDAMYWYRQDPGQGLRLIYYSQIVNDFQKGDIAEGYSVSREKKESFPLTVTSAQKNPTAFYLCASSIVGTGRRDTQYFGPGTRLTVL.